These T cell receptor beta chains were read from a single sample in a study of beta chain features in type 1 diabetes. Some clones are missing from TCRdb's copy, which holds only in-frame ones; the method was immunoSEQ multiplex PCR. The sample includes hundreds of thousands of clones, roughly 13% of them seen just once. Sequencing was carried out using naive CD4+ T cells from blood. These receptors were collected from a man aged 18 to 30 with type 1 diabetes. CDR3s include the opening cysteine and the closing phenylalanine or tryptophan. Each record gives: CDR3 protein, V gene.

CDR3aa: CASSAGTGTYEQYF
v_gene: TRBV5-4

CDR3aa: CASSQGTGRRQPQHF
v_gene: TRBV4-1

CDR3aa: CASSLVVPTGSGIEQFF
v_gene: TRBV7-6

CDR3aa: CASSRETVTEAFF
v_gene: TRBV7-9

CDR3aa: CASSLTNPRQGLNQPQHF
v_gene: TRBV23-1

CDR3aa: CAWSTQGAANEKLFF
v_gene: TRBV30

CDR3aa: CAISARYEQYF
v_gene: TRBV10-3

CDR3aa: CASRPSTGRGTGELFF
v_gene: TRBV2

CDR3aa: CSVVGDRASETQYF
v_gene: TRBV29-1

CDR3aa: CASSQRTDRTYEQYF
v_gene: TRBV14

CDR3aa: CASSTGTGPSYNEQFF
v_gene: TRBV5-1

CDR3aa: CASTSRRGNELFF
v_gene: TRBV28

CDR3aa: CASSLVSGVTDEQYF
v_gene: TRBV7-2

CDR3aa: CASSVWDSHQETQYF
v_gene: TRBV19

CDR3aa: CAWSVWSDLSPLHF
v_gene: TRBV30

CDR3aa: CATSRDGQYGYTF
v_gene: TRBV15

CDR3aa: CASSLLAGGYDTQYF
v_gene: TRBV2

CDR3aa: CASSLDSHREQFF
v_gene: TRBV5-1

CDR3aa: CASSLATGRSTEAFF
v_gene: TRBV7-2

CDR3aa: CASSMVGSNQPQHF
v_gene: TRBV19

CDR3aa: CASSLREGTPYNEQFF
v_gene: TRBV5-1

CDR3aa: CASQAQGGEGTQYF
v_gene: TRBV7-9

CDR3aa: CACGRVRLTGANVLTF
v_gene: TRBV30

CDR3aa: CASSQAAVGNTIYF
v_gene: TRBV4-2

CDR3aa: CAWSVRGGGNTIYF
v_gene: TRBV30

CDR3aa: CASSPGQGLYGYTF
v_gene: TRBV7-9

CDR3aa: CASARRVTNTGELFF
v_gene: TRBV5-1

CDR3aa: CAWSRDATSGANVLTF
v_gene: TRBV30

CDR3aa: CASSAHEQYF
v_gene: TRBV28

CDR3aa: CPGTSGNNEQFF
v_gene: TRBV6-1

CDR3aa: CASSSGTGAVSRYTF
v_gene: TRBV28

CDR3aa: CASSGLGVTDTQYF
v_gene: TRBV6-5

CDR3aa: CTGRKADTQYF
v_gene: TRBV20-1

CDR3aa: CASSSRDYNEQFF
v_gene: TRBV7-9

CDR3aa: CASSVPPLAGTDTQYF
v_gene: TRBV11-2

CDR3aa: CASSASATNEKLFF
v_gene: TRBV4-3

CDR3aa: CSVVQNMAGEKLFF
v_gene: TRBV29-1